These 18 T cell receptor beta chains came from one sample sequenced in a study. MiXCR was run by TCRdb on the reads, yielding one entry per CDR3 protein. The sample contains just under 6,000 distinct CDR3 sequences, 9.5% of which appear only once. Sequencing was performed on CD4+ T cells from synovial fluid. Every receptor here comes from a human donor with rheumatoid arthritis.

This clonotype is medium-sized in the sample. The chain carries TRBV7-2 and TRBJ2-1; D is undetermined. This CDR3 has 14 residues. V was clipped by 1 base and J by 9 bases, with 13 bases between them. Germline CDR1 reads SGHTA; CDR2 reads FQGNSA. CDR3 sequence (DNA): TGTGCCAGCAGCTTAGGGACCGACTCGGGTGAGCAGTTCTTC. Translated, it gives CASSLGTDSGEQFF.

The gene calls are TRBV24-1 and TRBJ2-3; D is uncertain. Germline V CDR1 and CDR2: KGHDR, SFDVKD. The CDR3 has 12 residues. Between the trimmed V and J ends, which lost 7 bases and 5 bases, there was a span of 9 bases. The CDR3 region is CATSTLGDTQYF. In DNA, the CDR3 is TGTGCCACCAGCACATTAGGAGATACGCAGTATTTT.

In its sample, this clonotype is medium-sized (0.01 to 0.1%). CDR3 sequence (DNA): TGTGCCAGCTCACCAAACACAGGGGATTGGAATCAGCCCCAGCATTTT. Its translation is CASSPNTGDWNQPQHF. This rearrangement joins TRBV18 to TRBJ1-5; TRBD1 aligns across 7 bases. This CDR3 has 16 residues. J was trimmed by 4 bases and V by 2 bases; bases with no gene match: 8. Germline V gene lookup returns CDR1 KGHSH and CDR2 LQKENI.

This clonotype was found many times. The chain recombines TRBV28 with TRBJ2-3, with a weak D call TRBD1 (5 bases). The CDR3 totals 16 residues. The ends were cut back, 5 bases at V and 1 base at J, with 16 bases in the middle. Germline lookup yields CDR1 MDHEN and CDR2 SYDVKM. CDR3 DNA: TGTGCCAGCAGTCGACAGTTGGCAGGACGCACAGATACGCAGTATTTT. It translates to CASSRQLAGRTDTQYF.

In its sample, this clonotype is medium-sized (0.01 to 0.1%). This chain links TRBV6-1 with TRBJ2-2; D is uncertain. The CDR3 runs 15 residues. Germline lookup yields CDR1 MNHNS and CDR2 SASEGT. The germline V and J ends were trimmed by 4 bases and 0 bases, with 9 bases remaining between them. The CDR3 reads CASSASFTNTGELFF. CDR3 sequence (DNA): TGTGCCAGCAGTGCCTCCTTTACGAACACCGGGGAGCTGTTTTTT.

In this sample, this clonotype is medium-sized. J is TRBJ2-1 and V is TRBV7-8, with 7 bases lining up with TRBD2. The CDR3 has 15 residues. The V gene end was trimmed by 2 bases and the J gene end by 5 bases; junction bases not matched to a gene: 6. The germline CDR1 and CDR2 sequences are SGHVS and FQNEAQ. The CDR3 DNA sequence: TGTGCCAGCAGCTTAAGGTGGGCGGGGGACAATGAGCAGTTCTTC. As protein: CASSLRWAGDNEQFF.

This clonotype was counted a few times. CDR3 amino acids: CASSLSSGTLQGGTQYF. CDR3 in DNA: TGTGCCAGCTCACTATCCTCCGGGACACTGCAGGGGGGGACCCAGTACTTC. This chain connects TRBV18 to TRBJ2-5; D may be TRBD1 (7 bases). Germline values: CDR1 KGHSH, CDR2 LQKENI. The CDR3 has 17 amino acids. Between the trimmed V and J ends, which lost 4 bases and 7 bases, there was a span of 25 bases.

This clonotype was observed at least ten times. The gene calls are TRBV3-1 and TRBJ1-3; D not resolved. The V gene lost 2 bases and the J gene lost 0 bases, with 8 bases spanning the gap. CDR3 length: 15 amino acids. CDR1 LGHDT and CDR2 YNNKEL come from the germline V gene (reference sequence). The CDR3 protein is CASSQSALSGNTIYF. CDR3 DNA sequence: TGTGCCAGCAGCCAATCGGCGCTCTCTGGAAACACCATATATTTT.

This clonotype was counted many times. The chain joins TRBV5-1 to TRBJ2-1, with 7 bases matching TRBD1. Per the germline V gene, CDR1 is SGHRS and CDR2 is YFSETQ. The CDR3 totals 13 residues. Germline trimming cut 4 bases from V and 9 bases from J; bases unmatched to any gene: 7. The CDR3: CASSSTGDREQFF. Written as DNA, the CDR3 is TGCGCCAGCAGCAGCACAGGGGACCGTGAGCAGTTCTTC.

For this clonotype: Its ends do not fully match the called genes, so a read error is possible. The V and J genes are TRBV10-3 and TRBJ2-1, with 14 bases aligning to TRBD2. Germline V gene data show CDR1 as ENHRY and CDR2 as SYGVKD. This CDR3 has 19 residues. The CDR3 bases are TGTGCCATCGGTGAGGGACTAGCGGGAGCGCTGAGCTCCTACAATGAGCAGTTCTTC. It yields the protein CAIGEGLAGALSSYNEQFF.

This clonotype was seen ten or more times. The chain links TRBV18 to TRBJ2-5; D remains ambiguous. Germline loops: CDR1 KGHSH, CDR2 LQKENI. Between the trimmed V and J ends, which lost 3 bases and 3 bases, there was a span of 14 bases. The CDR3 is 15 amino acids. This chain's CDR3 is CASSPNSGLEETQYF. DNA of the CDR3: TGTGCCAGCTCACCTAACTCTGGGCTGGAAGAGACCCAGTACTTC.

The V and J genes are TRBV7-2 and TRBJ2-1, with 10 bases lining up with TRBD2. V lost 0 bases, J lost 8 bases, and 4 bases stayed unmatched. This CDR3 has 15 residues. CDR1 is SGHTA, CDR2 FQGNSA, per germline. CDR3 nucleotides: TGTGCCAGCAGCTTAGCCCCTCTAGCGGGAGATGAGCAGTTCTTC. Amino acid sequence: CASSLAPLAGDEQFF.

Comment on this clonotype: At one end the junction does not follow the germline gene, possibly because of a read error. This rearrangement joins TRBV10-3 to TRBJ2-2; no clear D. This CDR3 region has 15 residues. The V gene's germline CDR1 is ENHRY and CDR2 SYGVKD. CDR3 sequence: CTINEIDGNTGELFF. The CDR3 bases are TGTACCATCAATGAGATCGACGGGAACACCGGGGAGCTGTTTTTT.

This clonotype was detected many times. The J gene is TRBJ2-5, the V gene TRBV7-9, with D possibly matching TRBD2 (6 bases). The germline V gene encodes CDR1 SEHNR and CDR2 FQNEAQ (reference sequence). CDR3 length: 14 residues. Trimming removed 5 bases at V and 5 bases at J, with 15 bases between. CDR3 bases: TGTGCCAGCAGCCCCCCCGGGGGTCCCGAGACCCAGTACTTC. As protein: CASSPPGGPETQYF.

This clonotype was detected many times. This chain's CDR3 is CASSLNYGYTF. The CDR3 region has the DNA TGTGCCAGCAGCCTGAACTATGGCTACACCTTC. The V call is TRBV5-5, the J call TRBJ1-2; D not certain. Germline CDR1 reads SGHKS; CDR2 reads YYEKEE (reference sequence). The ends were cut back, 4 bases at V and 2 bases at J, with 3 bases in the middle. This CDR3 spans 11 amino acids.

The chain carries TRBV30 and TRBJ2-1; D unclear. V lost 5 bases to trimming and J lost 3 bases, with 17 bases between them. The germline V gene has CDR1 GTSNPN and CDR2 SVGIG (reference sequence). The length of the CDR3 is 15 residues. CDR3 sequence reads: CAWGLGGQFYNEQFF. In DNA form, the CDR3 reads TGTGCCTGGGGCTTGGGTGGGCAATTCTACAATGAGCAGTTCTTC.

This clonotype is categorized as medium-sized (0.01 to 0.1%). CDR3 residues: CASSSGTGGVDYGYTF. In DNA form, the CDR3 reads TGTGCCAGCTCGTCCGGGACAGGGGGTGTGGACTATGGCTACACCTTC. The chain is built from TRBV18 and TRBJ1-2; 11 bases agree with TRBD1. The J segment lost 3 bases and the V segment lost 6 bases, leaving 9 bases of the junction unmatched. Germline lookup yields CDR1 KGHSH and CDR2 LQKENI. The CDR3 has 16 residues. The whole variable domain, remainder taken from reference TRBV18 and TRBJ1-2, is NAGVMQNPRHLVRRRGQEARLRCSPMKGHSHVYWYRQLPEEGLKFMVYLQKENIIDESGMPKERFSAEFPKEGPSILRIQQVVRGDSAAYFCASSSGTGGVDYGYTFGSGTRLTVV.

This clonotype ranks as medium-sized. This chain joins TRBV4-1 and TRBJ2-7; 7 nucleotides align to TRBD1. Germline V gene lookup returns CDR1 MGHRA and CDR2 YSYEKL. V shed 2 bases, J shed 5 bases, and the junction held 9 bases outside the gene matches. The CDR3 runs to 15 residues. CDR3 residues: CASSQQDRQGDEQYF. CDR3 nucleotides: TGCGCCAGCAGCCAACAGGACCGGCAGGGGGACGAGCAGTACTTC.